The clone carrying this TCR beta chain has a count of ten or more. The time point was: newly diagnosed GD, antithyroid drugs for less than 3 months. The TCR library was made from RNA extracted from PBMCs. This record comes from a study of regulatory T cells in long-lasting Graves disease. Trimming at V came to 3 bases and at J to 4 bases, leaving 12 bases not matched to a gene. CDR3 length: 18 amino acids. The germline CDR1 and CDR2 sequences are MNHEY and SMNVEV (reference sequence). With iRepertoire HTBI primers and Arm-PCR of CDR3 regions, TCR beta libraries were built. TCRdb itself ran the multiplex PCR reads through MiXCR, one entry per CDR3 protein. The data hold about 440,000 distinct CDR3 sequences, with 14% to 15% observed a single time. These data were also reused for a study on T cells in Graves' hyperthyroidism and ophthalmopathy.

The clonotype was recovered from a woman aged 30 to 39 with Graves disease. The chain carries TRBV27 and TRBJ1-4, with 9 nucleotides matching TRBD1. The source material was peripheral blood mononuclear cells (PBMCs), sampled at new diagnosis, from a patient treated with antithyroid drugs. For the CDR3, the DNA is TGTGCCAGCAGTTTCCCCTTTGGGGACAGGGACGATAATGAAAAACTGTTTTTT. It specifies CASSFPFGDRDDNEKLFF.